Below, 16 T cell receptor beta chains from the same sample are listed, as sequenced in a study of T-cell memory formation after mild COVID-19. TCRdb processed the 5' RACE reads anew with MiXCR; each CDR3 protein has one entry. The sample lists around 390,000 distinct CDR3 sequences; approximately 15% were seen once. The specimen sequenced was PBMCs or a T cell subset sorted from them (not recorded which). These receptors all stem from a man aged 18 to 30 who had mild COVID-19 (a few samples of this study predate the infection). Cell type and time point are not known.

This clonotype was picked up a small number of times. The rearrangement joins TRBV7-2 to TRBJ2-2; D remains unclear. V was pared by 6 bases and J by 1 base, with 6 bases between. In germline, CDR1 is SGHTA, CDR2 FQGNSA. The CDR3 runs 13 residues. Here the CDR3 reads CASSNKNTGELFF. CDR3 in DNA: TGTGCCAGCAGTAACAAGAACACCGGGGAGCTGTTTTTT. The whole variable domain, filled in from reference TRBV7-2 and TRBJ2-2, reads GAGVSQSPSNKVTEKGKDVELRCDPISGHTALYWYRQSLGQGLEFLIYFQGNSAPDKSGLPSDRFSAERTGGSVSTLTIQRTQQEDSAVYLCASSNKNTGELFFGEGSRLTVL.

This clonotype has a handful of counts. The chain recombines TRBV19 with TRBJ1-6; D gene ambiguous. This CDR3 has 14 residues. V lost 3 bases and J 4 bases, leaving 7 bases between the germline ends. Germline V lookup: CDR1 LNHDA, CDR2 SQIVND (reference sequence). The CDR3 region is CASSIGRYNSPLHF. The CDR3 bases are TGTGCCAGTAGTATCGGGCGGTATAATTCACCCCTCCACTTT. Full variable domain (outside the CDR3, taken from reference TRBV19 and TRBJ1-6): DGGITQSPKYLFRKEGQNVTLSCEQNLNHDAMYWYRQDPGQGLRLIYYSQIVNDFQKGDIAEGYSVSREKKESFPLTVTSAQKNPTAFYLCASSIGRYNSPLHFGNGTRLTVT.

This clonotype was found a few times. This rearrangement joins TRBV4-3 to TRBJ1-6; 9 nucleotides align to TRBD1. CDR1 and CDR2 (germline): LGHNA, YSLEER. V was clipped by 2 bases and J by 8 bases; unmatched bases: 4. This CDR3 has 15 residues. The CDR3 region is CASSQRDRVYSPLHF. The CDR3 coding sequence is TGCGCCAGCAGCCAACGGGACAGGGTTTATTCACCCCTCCACTTT.

The rearrangement uses TRBV20-1 and TRBJ1-1; TRBD1 might be the D (6 bases). V gave up 0 bases and J gave up 0 bases, with 8 bases separating them. The CDR3 loop spans 14 amino acids. Germline V lookup: CDR1 DFQATT, CDR2 SNEGSKA (reference sequence). CDR3 coding DNA: TGCAGTGCTAGAGAGGGGGCGATGAACACTGAAGCTTTCTTT. Residues: CSAREGAMNTEAFF.

The CDR3 loop is CATSDLFEKLFF. The CDR3 DNA sequence: TGTGCCACCAGTGATTTGTTTGAAAAACTGTTTTTT. This chain joins TRBV24-1 and TRBJ1-4; no clear D. Trimming left V 0 bases short and J 7 bases short, with 2 bases between. The CDR3 contains 12 residues. Germline V gene lookup returns CDR1 KGHDR and CDR2 SFDVKD.

The V and J genes are TRBV5-6 and TRBJ1-2, with 7 nucleotides matching TRBD1. Germline V gives CDR1 SGHDT, CDR2 YYEEEE. The CDR3 length is 15 residues. With V trimmed by 2 bases and J by 5 bases, 9 bases remained unmatched. CDR3 sequence: CASSFISDRWYGYTF. Written as DNA, the CDR3 is TGTGCCAGCAGCTTTATATCGGACAGGTGGTATGGCTACACCTTC. The full variable domain, rest sourced from reference TRBV5-6 and TRBJ1-2, is DAGVTQSPTHLIKTRGQQVTLRCSPKSGHDTVSWYQQALGQGPQFIFQYYEEEERQRGNFPDRFSGHQFPNYSSELNVNALLLGDSALYLCASSFISDRWYGYTFGSGTRLTVV.

This clonotype showed up just a few times. The V gene is TRBV4-1, the J gene TRBJ2-1, with no clear D. The V gene's germline CDR1 is MGHRA and CDR2 YSYEKL. CDR3 length equals 18 residues. Between the trimmed V and J ends, which lost 2 bases and 0 bases, there was a span of 17 bases. The CDR3 bases are TGCGCCAGCAGCCAAAGCCCCCGGCGCGCAGTCTCCTACAATGAGCAGTTCTTC. Encoded protein: CASSQSPRRAVSYNEQFF.

This clonotype was observed many times. This chain joins TRBV19 and TRBJ2-3; D might be TRBD2 (5 bases). V shed 5 bases and J shed 0 bases, with 9 bases lying between them. CDR1 is LNHDA, CDR2 SQIVND, per germline (reference sequence). This CDR3 comprises 14 residues. As DNA, the CDR3 is TGTGCCAGTAGTCCACGGACTAGCACAGATACGCAGTATTTT. As protein: CASSPRTSTDTQYF.

This clonotype was counted between two and nine times. The gene calls are TRBV5-6 and TRBJ1-5; no definite D call. The V gene lost 4 bases and the J gene lost 3 bases, with 14 bases spanning the gap. The CDR3 runs 15 residues. Germline lookup yields CDR1 SGHDT and CDR2 YYEEEE. The CDR3 protein is CASSAEGGYNQPQHF. The CDR3 coding sequence is TGTGCCAGCAGCGCGGAGGGAGGATACAATCAGCCCCAGCATTTT.

The chain carries TRBV7-9 and TRBJ2-3; D may be TRBD1 or TRBD2 (5 bases each). Germline CDR1 SEHNR, CDR2 FQNEAQ (reference sequence). V shed 4 bases and J shed 3 bases, with 14 bases lying between them. The CDR3 sequence is 15 residues long. Written as DNA, the CDR3 is TGTGCCAGCAGCTCACCGGGGACCGGGACAGATACGCAGTATTTT. Residues: CASSSPGTGTDTQYF.

This chain uses TRBV9 with TRBJ1-6; possible D gene TRBD1, 5 bases. In germline, CDR1 is SGDLS, CDR2 YYNGEE. The CDR3 totals 16 residues. The V end lost 1 base, the J end lost 9 bases, and 17 bases lay between the germline ends. CDR3 protein: CASSVSGTAAGSPLHF. The CDR3 DNA reads TGTGCCAGCAGCGTATCGGGGACGGCGGCTGGTTCACCCCTCCACTTT. The entire variable domain, with the rest obtained from reference TRBV9 and TRBJ1-6, is as follows: DSGVTQTPKHLITATGQRVTLRCSPRSGDLSVYWYQQSLDQGLQFLIQYYNGEERAKGNILERFSAQQFPDLHSELNLSSLELGDSALYFCASSVSGTAAGSPLHFGNGTRLTVT.

This clonotype was seen more than once but under ten times. This rearrangement joins TRBV21-1 to TRBJ2-1. TRBV21-1 corresponds to a pseudogene. CDR3 length: 13 amino acids. The CDR3 reads CASQHELYNELFF. In DNA form, the CDR3 reads TGTGCCAGCCAACATGAGCTCTACAATGAGCTGTTCTTC.

The chain combines TRBV29-1 with TRBJ1-5; a weak D match, TRBD1 (6 bases). Per germline, CDR1 SQVTM and CDR2 ANQGSEA. Trimming shortened V by 6 bases and J by 7 bases, and 16 bases separated the two germline ends. This CDR3 comprises 13 residues. The CDR3 reads CSVIYQGQQPQHF. The CDR3 region has the DNA TGCAGCGTAATCTACCAGGGACAACAGCCCCAGCATTTT.

This clonotype was recorded at least ten times. The J gene is TRBJ2-2, the V gene TRBV24-1, with TRBD2 as a possible D gene (6 bases). The CDR3 contains 13 residues. Trimming stripped 5 bases from V and 5 bases from J, with 8 bases between. Germline V gene data show CDR1 as KGHDR and CDR2 as SFDVKD. In nucleotides, the CDR3 is TGTGCCACCAGTGCGGGGGTTACCGGGGAGCTGTTTTTT. This codes for CATSAGVTGELFF.

CDR3 nucleotide sequence: TGCAGTGCCACAGAGGGCTATGGCTACACCTTC. The encoded protein is CSATEGYGYTF. The chain has TRBV20-1 and TRBJ1-2; D is ambiguous. CDR1 and CDR2 (germline): DFQATT, SNEGSKA (reference sequence). The CDR3 is 11 residues long. The V gene lost 6 bases and the J gene lost 4 bases, with 9 bases spanning the gap.

A few counts support this clonotype. The CDR3 DNA follows: TGCGCCAGCAGCCCAGACGGAGGCCGGGGTGAAAAACTGTTTTTT. This sequence encodes CASSPDGGRGEKLFF. This chain uses TRBV5-1 with TRBJ1-4, with no clear D. The CDR3 is 15 amino acids. V shed 4 bases and J shed 7 bases, with 17 bases lying between them. Germline V gene lookup returns CDR1 SGHRS and CDR2 YFSETQ.